This T cell receptor beta chain is drawn from a study of T cell responses to AZD1222 COVID-19 vaccine. Details on this clone: As yet, its antigen is unknown.

Profiling relied on immunoSEQ multiplex PCR, and the TCRdb table lists in-frame clones only, not all of them. The sample lists 150,000 to 180,000 clones; over 70% were seen once. Study-wide results and caveats: Scientists sampled the repertoires only once the peak T cell response had passed. Seropositive at baseline were only 5 to 7 AZD1222 recipients. Nearly half of spike-specific TCRs reportedly go after variant regions that carry no mutations.

Germline-derived CDR1 and CDR2 are SGDLS and YYNGEE. The length of the CDR3 is 17 residues. V lost 0 bases to trimming and J lost 4 bases; unmatched junction nucleotides: 7. This receptor was identified in an adult who received the AZD1222 COVID-19 vaccine. This chain joins TRBV9 and TRBJ2-2, with TRBD2 identical over 9 bases. The source material was peripheral blood, sampled 28 days after the second AZD1222 dose. The chain's CDR3 is CASSVALRREGTGELFF. CDR3 in DNA: TGTGCCAGCAGCGTAGCATTACGGCGGGAGGGCACCGGGGAGCTGTTTTTT.